This T cell receptor beta chain was identified during a study of cytomegalovirus exposure and HLA in healthy donors. Across the study: The same platform as the roughly 700 first-cohort repertoires was used for the 90 to 150 validation repertoires, a later analysis reported.

This clone ranks as medium-sized. Its cognate antigen is unknown. Overall study findings and caveats: Three CMV-associated chains were confirmed in vitro to be specific for CMV antigens. That first-cohort TCR clusters tended to co-occur in the 130 or so validation repertoires was found in a later analysis.

Data came from immunoSEQ multiplex PCR; TCRdb stores just in-frame clones and leaves some out. The top ten hold about 4.1% of the sample, which has about 120,000 clones, 70% to 90% seen once. CDR1 and CDR2 (germline): MDHEN, SYDVKM. The CDR3 is 16 residues long. V was pared by 6 bases and J by 7 bases, with 17 bases of the junction left unmatched. Input material: PBMCs. The chain is built from TRBV28 and TRBJ2-7, with 8 bases identical to TRBD1. This sequence originates from a man in his late teens or twenties in good health and CMV-seropositive. Written as DNA, the CDR3 is TGTGCCAGCAGGCCCAAGGTAATGGCAGGGGGCAAGGAGCAGTACTTC. This codes for CASRPKVMAGGKEQYF.